The entry that follows covers one TCR beta chain sequence. The sample belongs to a study of control samples from healthy donors and cancer patients. Produced via immunoSEQ multiplex PCR; TCRdb's table is partial and in-frame only. The profile shows 150,000 to 160,000 clones, over 90% of them singletons. CDR3 length: 15 amino acids. V gave up 4 bases and J gave up 2 bases, with 14 bases separating them. From germline, CDR1 is MNHEY and CDR2 SVGAGI. The V and J genes are TRBV6-5 and TRBJ1-2; D may be TRBD1 (6 bases). Specimen: blood. This TCR was sampled from a man aged 45-65 years in good health. The CDR3 here is CASSSTGTANYGYTF. As DNA, the CDR3 is TGTGCCAGCAGTTCAACAGGGACGGCAAACTATGGCTACACCTTC.